A selection of T cell receptor beta chains follows, all from one sample in a study of metastatic and nonmetastatic thyroid tumors. Using MiXCR, TCRdb re-called clones from the PCR reads. Of fewer than 70,000 clones in the sample, roughly 29% were seen once. Source material: blood. These receptors all come from a female donor with papillary thyroid cancer or a benign thyroid nodule (not recorded which). Some clones in this sample may be carry-over from other donors' samples. Each CDR3 is given with its conserved first and last residue. Fields, in order: CDR3 protein, CDR3 length, J gene, V gene.

cdr3_aa: CASSIVGRRVELFF; cdr3_length: 14; j_call: TRBJ1-4; v_call: TRBV19
cdr3_aa: CASSRAGTTNYGYTF; cdr3_length: 15; j_call: TRBJ1-2; v_call: TRBV5-5
cdr3_aa: CASSLWTPNTEAFF; cdr3_length: 14; j_call: TRBJ1-1; v_call: TRBV5-1
cdr3_aa: CASSQATGYHEQFF; cdr3_length: 14; j_call: TRBJ2-1; v_call: TRBV3-1
cdr3_aa: CASSNRRVQETGELFF; cdr3_length: 16; j_call: TRBJ2-2; v_call: TRBV6-1
cdr3_aa: CAWNVLAGHNEQFF; cdr3_length: 14; j_call: TRBJ2-1; v_call: TRBV30
cdr3_aa: CSARALMSSAFSYEQYF; cdr3_length: 17; j_call: TRBJ2-7; v_call: TRBV20-1
cdr3_aa: CASSGTGSGETQYF; cdr3_length: 14; j_call: TRBJ2-5; v_call: TRBV2
cdr3_aa: CSARPLAGPLAEQYF; cdr3_length: 15; j_call: TRBJ2-7; v_call: TRBV20-1
cdr3_aa: CASSQGLARATQYF; cdr3_length: 14; j_call: TRBJ2-3; v_call: TRBV3-1
cdr3_aa: CASTQRAGGVVYEQFF; cdr3_length: 16; j_call: TRBJ2-1; v_call: TRBV27
cdr3_aa: CASSLAPGGAYGYTF; cdr3_length: 15; j_call: TRBJ1-2; v_call: TRBV7-2
cdr3_aa: CSVPNRNEQFF; cdr3_length: 11; j_call: TRBJ2-1; v_call: TRBV20-1
cdr3_aa: CATSRVGGSTDTQYF; cdr3_length: 15; j_call: TRBJ2-3; v_call: TRBV15
cdr3_aa: CASSYLGANVLTF; cdr3_length: 13; j_call: TRBJ2-6; v_call: TRBV6-6
cdr3_aa: CASGYRTGIQETQYF; cdr3_length: 15; j_call: TRBJ2-5; v_call: TRBV2
cdr3_aa: CASSLDGRNTGELFF; cdr3_length: 15; j_call: TRBJ2-2; v_call: TRBV5-1
cdr3_aa: CASSWDFGELFF; cdr3_length: 12; j_call: TRBJ2-2; v_call: TRBV11-1
cdr3_aa: CASSTDIYGVYGYTF; cdr3_length: 15; j_call: TRBJ1-2; v_call: TRBV19
cdr3_aa: CASSRQGATNEKLFF; cdr3_length: 15; j_call: TRBJ1-4; v_call: TRBV6-1
cdr3_aa: CASSAGDREGVNYGYTF; cdr3_length: 17; j_call: TRBJ1-2; v_call: TRBV9
cdr3_aa: CAWSVVNEKLFF; cdr3_length: 12; j_call: TRBJ1-4; v_call: TRBV30
cdr3_aa: CASSPGTGFNEKLFF; cdr3_length: 15; j_call: TRBJ1-4; v_call: TRBV3-1
cdr3_aa: CASSSHRGPATGELFF; cdr3_length: 16; j_call: TRBJ2-2; v_call: TRBV7-3
cdr3_aa: CASTTTTSTYNEQFF; cdr3_length: 15; j_call: TRBJ2-1; v_call: TRBV6-1
cdr3_aa: CASSRGGAGELFF; cdr3_length: 13; j_call: TRBJ2-2; v_call: TRBV19
cdr3_aa: CASSQDGTSGSYEQYF; cdr3_length: 16; j_call: TRBJ2-7; v_call: TRBV4-2
cdr3_aa: CASSFNSYNEQFF; cdr3_length: 13; j_call: TRBJ2-1; v_call: TRBV27
cdr3_aa: CASSDPTLTYEQYF; cdr3_length: 14; j_call: TRBJ2-7; v_call: TRBV6-1
cdr3_aa: CASSGTGGISGINTWELFF; cdr3_length: 19; j_call: TRBJ2-2; v_call: TRBV2
cdr3_aa: CASMGQGTEAFF; cdr3_length: 12; j_call: TRBJ1-1; v_call: TRBV19
cdr3_aa: CASRGGLSTDTQYF; cdr3_length: 14; j_call: TRBJ2-3; v_call: TRBV12-3/TRBV12-4
cdr3_aa: CAWSPGVQPQHF; cdr3_length: 12; j_call: TRBJ1-5; v_call: TRBV30
cdr3_aa: CASSPPGLQETQYF; cdr3_length: 14; j_call: TRBJ2-5; v_call: TRBV7-8
cdr3_aa: CAWSEQGGTNTQYF; cdr3_length: 14; j_call: TRBJ2-3; v_call: TRBV30
cdr3_aa: CASSQAAYNSPLHF; cdr3_length: 14; j_call: TRBJ1-6; v_call: TRBV3-1
cdr3_aa: CASSLSDRAYEQYF; cdr3_length: 14; j_call: TRBJ2-7; v_call: TRBV28
cdr3_aa: CASSSYPTAPGLENNEQFF; cdr3_length: 19; j_call: TRBJ2-1; v_call: TRBV13
cdr3_aa: CASSPGQGNYGYTF; cdr3_length: 14; j_call: TRBJ1-2; v_call: TRBV5-4
cdr3_aa: CATSDLTSGSINSEQFF; cdr3_length: 17; j_call: TRBJ2-1; v_call: TRBV24-1
cdr3_aa: CAISDSPLGAFF; cdr3_length: 12; j_call: TRBJ1-1; v_call: TRBV10-3
cdr3_aa: CASSTRETQYF; cdr3_length: 11; j_call: TRBJ2-5; v_call: TRBV12-3/TRBV12-4
cdr3_aa: CASSGLAGGTKGYEQFF; cdr3_length: 17; j_call: TRBJ2-1; v_call: TRBV9
cdr3_aa: CASSKRGSTDTQYF; cdr3_length: 14; j_call: TRBJ2-3; v_call: TRBV27
cdr3_aa: CASSTGTGENNEQFF; cdr3_length: 15; j_call: TRBJ2-1; v_call: TRBV19
cdr3_aa: CASSPQTGTSFSLEQFF; cdr3_length: 17; j_call: TRBJ2-1; v_call: TRBV3-1
cdr3_aa: CASALLGALGSEQYF; cdr3_length: 15; j_call: TRBJ2-7; v_call: TRBV13
cdr3_aa: CASSPVAVSSYEQYF; cdr3_length: 15; j_call: TRBJ2-7; v_call: TRBV5-6
cdr3_aa: CASSYGTGAYEQYF; cdr3_length: 14; j_call: TRBJ2-7; v_call: TRBV6-2/TRBV6-3
cdr3_aa: CASSYHDPGAEQFF; cdr3_length: 14; j_call: TRBJ2-1; v_call: TRBV6-5
cdr3_aa: CASSLALGNYNEQFF; cdr3_length: 15; j_call: TRBJ2-1; v_call: TRBV28